These T cell receptor beta chains were read from a single sample in a study of control samples from healthy donors and cancer patients. Data came from immunoSEQ multiplex PCR; TCRdb stores just in-frame clones and leaves some out. The sample records approximately 86,000 clones, over 75% being singletons. The sample taken for sequencing was blood. The receptors here all came from a woman in her 40s in good health. Each CDR3 is given with its conserved first and last residue. Each record gives: clone size, J gene, D gene, V gene, CDR3 protein, CDR3 DNA. The D gene is left open where the match is weak. Some rows have no size entry. The others give once, few or many, or a class for an expanded clone.

size: NA; J: TRBJ2-7; D: TRBD2; V: TRBV12-3/TRBV12-4; CDR3: CASSLLAGAEQYF; DNA: TGTGCCAGCAGTTTACTAGCGGGTGCCGAGCAGTACTTC
size: NA; J: TRBJ2-7; D: NA; V: TRBV9; CDR3: CATPPYEQYF; DNA: TGTGCCACCCCGCCCTACGAGCAGTACTTC
size: NA; J: TRBJ2-3; D: NA; V: TRBV10-3; CDR3: CAIREPGVTDTQYF; DNA: TGTGCCATCAGGGAGCCGGGGGTCACAGATACGCAGTATTTT
size: NA; J: TRBJ1-1; D: NA; V: TRBV4-3; CDR3: CASSQSSVVNTEAFF; DNA: TGCGCCAGCAGCCAATCATCCGTGGTGAACACTGAAGCTTTCTTT
size: NA; J: TRBJ2-5; D: NA; V: TRBV12-3/TRBV12-4; CDR3: CASRTGRETQYF; DNA: TGTGCCAGCCGTACGGGCCGAGAGACCCAGTACTTC
size: NA; J: TRBJ2-7; D: TRBD1; V: TRBV3-1/TRBV3-2; CDR3: CASSQVETGTGYHEQYF; DNA: TGTGCCAGCAGCCAAGTCGAAACCGGGACAGGGTACCACGAGCAGTACTTC
size: NA; J: TRBJ1-1; D: TRBD1; V: TRBV5-6; CDR3: CASRPTGGTEAFF; DNA: TGTGCCAGCAGGCCGACAGGGGGCACTGAAGCTTTCTTT
size: few; J: TRBJ2-3; D: TRBD2; V: TRBV29-1; CDR3: CSGSGTSGGTDTQYF; DNA: TGCAGCGGCTCCGGGACTAGCGGGGGGACAGATACGCAGTATTTT
size: NA; J: TRBJ2-7; D: TRBD1; V: TRBV5-4; CDR3: CASSFAGGSYEQYF; DNA: TGTGCCAGCAGCTTCGCAGGGGGCTCCTACGAGCAGTACTTC
size: NA; J: TRBJ1-3; D: NA; V: TRBV30; CDR3: CAWSTGSSGNTIYF; DNA: TGTGCCTGGAGCACGGGTAGCTCTGGAAACACCATATATTTT
size: once; J: TRBJ2-7; D: TRBD1; V: TRBV20-1; CDR3: CSASNGGQGVNEQYF; DNA: TGCAGTGCTAGTAATGGGGGACAGGGGGTGAACGAGCAGTACTTC
size: NA; J: TRBJ2-7; D: TRBD1; V: TRBV7-2; CDR3: CASSRETGDEQYF; DNA: TGTGCCAGCAGCAGAGAGACAGGGGACGAGCAGTACTTC
size: NA; J: TRBJ2-2; D: TRBD1; V: TRBV30; CDR3: CAWSGQGVTGELFF; DNA: TGTGCCTGGAGTGGACAGGGGGTTACCGGGGAGCTGTTTTTT
size: NA; J: TRBJ2-3; D: NA; V: TRBV18; CDR3: CASLLPQALDTQYF; DNA: TGTGCCAGCCTCTTACCACAGGCGCTGGATACGCAGTATTTT
size: NA; J: TRBJ1-2; D: NA; V: TRBV9; CDR3: CASSVGGGTYGYTF; DNA: TGTGCCAGCAGCGTGGGAGGCGGGACGTATGGCTACACCTTC